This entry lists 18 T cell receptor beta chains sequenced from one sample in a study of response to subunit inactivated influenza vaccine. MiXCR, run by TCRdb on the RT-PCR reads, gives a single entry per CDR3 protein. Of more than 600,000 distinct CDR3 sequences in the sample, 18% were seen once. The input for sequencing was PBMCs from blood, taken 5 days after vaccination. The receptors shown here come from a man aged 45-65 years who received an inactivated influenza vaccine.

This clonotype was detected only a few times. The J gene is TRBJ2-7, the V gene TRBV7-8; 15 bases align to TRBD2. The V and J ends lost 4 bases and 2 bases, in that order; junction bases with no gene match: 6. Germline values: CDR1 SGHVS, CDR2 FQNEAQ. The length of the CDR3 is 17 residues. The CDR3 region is CASSSGLAGGPAYEQYF. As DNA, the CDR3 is TGTGCCAGCAGCTCGGGACTAGCGGGAGGCCCCGCCTACGAGCAGTACTTC.

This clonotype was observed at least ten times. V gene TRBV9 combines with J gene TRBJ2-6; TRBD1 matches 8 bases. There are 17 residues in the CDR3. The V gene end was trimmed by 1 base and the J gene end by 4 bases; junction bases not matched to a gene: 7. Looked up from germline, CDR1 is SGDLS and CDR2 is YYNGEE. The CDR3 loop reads CASSVSTGASGANVLTF. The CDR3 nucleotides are TGTGCCAGCAGCGTATCGACAGGGGCTTCAGGGGCCAACGTCCTGACTTTC.

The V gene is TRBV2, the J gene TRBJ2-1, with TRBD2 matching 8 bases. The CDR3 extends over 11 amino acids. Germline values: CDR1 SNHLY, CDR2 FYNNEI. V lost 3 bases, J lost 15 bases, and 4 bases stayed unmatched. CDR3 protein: CASSDRGGRFF. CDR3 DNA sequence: TGTGCCAGCAGTGACCGGGGGGGGAGGTTCTTC.

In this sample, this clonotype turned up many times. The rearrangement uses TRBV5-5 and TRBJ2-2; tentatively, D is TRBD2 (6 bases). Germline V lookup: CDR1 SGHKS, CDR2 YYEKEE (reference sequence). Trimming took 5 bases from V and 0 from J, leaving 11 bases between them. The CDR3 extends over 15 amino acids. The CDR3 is CASRSGTANTGELFF. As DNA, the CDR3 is TGTGCCAGCAGGTCCGGGACTGCGAACACCGGGGAGCTGTTTTTT.

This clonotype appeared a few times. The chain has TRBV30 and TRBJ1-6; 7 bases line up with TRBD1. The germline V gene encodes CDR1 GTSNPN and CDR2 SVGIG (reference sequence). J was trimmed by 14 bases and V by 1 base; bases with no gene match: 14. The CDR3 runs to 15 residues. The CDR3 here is CAWSEDRLTFSSLHF. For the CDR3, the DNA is TGTGCCTGGAGTGAGGACAGGCTGACCTTTAGTTCCCTCCACTTT.

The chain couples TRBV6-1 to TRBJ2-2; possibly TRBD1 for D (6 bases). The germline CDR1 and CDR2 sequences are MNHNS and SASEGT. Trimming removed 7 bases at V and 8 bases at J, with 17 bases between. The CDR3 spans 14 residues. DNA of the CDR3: TGTGCCAGCACCCTGGACAGCCAACGGGGGGAGCTGTTTTTT. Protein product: CASTLDSQRGELFF.

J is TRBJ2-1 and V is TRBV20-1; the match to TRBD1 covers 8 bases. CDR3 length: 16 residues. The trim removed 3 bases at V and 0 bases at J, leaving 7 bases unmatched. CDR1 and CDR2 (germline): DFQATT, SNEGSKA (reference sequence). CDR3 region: CSASGGQAGSYNEQFF. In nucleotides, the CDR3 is TGCAGTGCTAGCGGGGGACAGGCGGGCTCCTACAATGAGCAGTTCTTC.

The CDR3 protein is CASSVGQGDQQPQHF. For the CDR3, the DNA is TGTGCCAGCAGCGTTGGGCAGGGGGACCAGCAGCCCCAGCATTTT. The V call is TRBV9, the J call TRBJ1-5, with 7 nucleotides matching TRBD1. Per the germline V gene, CDR1 is SGDLS and CDR2 is YYNGEE. The CDR3 consists of 15 residues. Trimming cost V 2 bases and J 7 bases; bases outside gene matches: 9.

The CDR3 DNA reads as TGTGCCATCAGTGTAGCGGGAGATGAGAATGAGCAGTTCTTC. This sequence encodes CAISVAGDENEQFF. The V and J genes are TRBV10-3 and TRBJ2-1; 9 nucleotides agree with TRBD2. CDR3 length equals 14 residues. The V segment lost 4 bases and the J segment 7 bases; nucleotides outside the gene matches: 5. Per the germline V gene, CDR1 is ENHRY and CDR2 is SYGVKD.

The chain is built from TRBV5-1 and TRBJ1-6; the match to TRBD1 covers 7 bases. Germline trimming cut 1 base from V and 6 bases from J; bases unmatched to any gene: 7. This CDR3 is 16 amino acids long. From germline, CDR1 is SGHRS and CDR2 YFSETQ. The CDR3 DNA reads TGCGCCAGCAGCTTGTTAGCGGACAGGAGTAATTCACCCCTCCACTTT. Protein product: CASSLLADRSNSPLHF.

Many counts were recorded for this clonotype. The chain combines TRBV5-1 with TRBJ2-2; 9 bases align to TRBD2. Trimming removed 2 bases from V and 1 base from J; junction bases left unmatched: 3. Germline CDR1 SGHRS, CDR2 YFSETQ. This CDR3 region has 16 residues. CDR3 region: CASSLPTSGNTGELFF. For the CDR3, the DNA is TGCGCCAGCAGCTTACCGACTAGCGGGAACACCGGGGAGCTGTTTTTT.

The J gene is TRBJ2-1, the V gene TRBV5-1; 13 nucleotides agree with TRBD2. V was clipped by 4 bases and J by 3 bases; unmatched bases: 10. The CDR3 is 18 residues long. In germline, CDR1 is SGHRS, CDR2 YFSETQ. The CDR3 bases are TGCGCCAGCAGCCCCGGGACTAGCGGGATCCACGACTACAATGAGCAGTTCTTC. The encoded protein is CASSPGTSGIHDYNEQFF. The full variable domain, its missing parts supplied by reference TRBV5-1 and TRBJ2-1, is KAGVTQTPRYLIKTRGQQVTLSCSPISGHRSVSWYQQTPGQGLQFLFEYFSETQRNKGNFPGRFSGRQFSNSRSEMNVSTLELGDSALYLCASSPGTSGIHDYNEQFFGPGTRLTVL.

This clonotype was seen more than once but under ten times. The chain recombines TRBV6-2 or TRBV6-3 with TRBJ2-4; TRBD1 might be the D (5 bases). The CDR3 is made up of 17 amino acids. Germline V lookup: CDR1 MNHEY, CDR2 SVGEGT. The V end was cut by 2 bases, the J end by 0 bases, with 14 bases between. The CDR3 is CASSYHQGYLAKNIQYF. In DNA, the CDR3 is TGTGCCAGCAGTTACCATCAGGGATACCTAGCCAAAAACATTCAGTACTTC.

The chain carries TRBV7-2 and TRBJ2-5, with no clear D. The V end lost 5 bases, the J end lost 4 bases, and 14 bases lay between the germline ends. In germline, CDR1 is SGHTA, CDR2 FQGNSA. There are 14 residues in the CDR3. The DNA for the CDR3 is TGTGCCAGCAGCCAGATCCTAGGGTTAGAGACCCAGTACTTC. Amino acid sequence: CASSQILGLETQYF.

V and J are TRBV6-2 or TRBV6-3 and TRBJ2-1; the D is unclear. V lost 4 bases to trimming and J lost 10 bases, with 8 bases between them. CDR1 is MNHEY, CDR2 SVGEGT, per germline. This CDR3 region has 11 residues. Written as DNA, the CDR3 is TGTGCCAGCAGTTCACCACGGGAGCAGTTCTTC. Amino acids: CASSSPREQFF.

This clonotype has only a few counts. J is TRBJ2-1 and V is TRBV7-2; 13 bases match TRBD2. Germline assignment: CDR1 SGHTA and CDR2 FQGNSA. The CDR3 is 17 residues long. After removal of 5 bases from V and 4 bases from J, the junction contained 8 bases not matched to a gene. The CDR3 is CASSRRTSGGLYNEQFF. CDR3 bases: TGTGCCAGCAGCCGCCGGACTAGCGGGGGTCTATACAATGAGCAGTTCTTC.

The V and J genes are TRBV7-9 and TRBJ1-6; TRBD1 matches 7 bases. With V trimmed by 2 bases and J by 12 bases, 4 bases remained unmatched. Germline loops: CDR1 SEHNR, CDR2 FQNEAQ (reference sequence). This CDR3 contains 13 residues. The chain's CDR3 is CASSLNQGVPLHF. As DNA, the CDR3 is TGTGCCAGCAGCTTAAATCAGGGGGTACCCCTCCACTTT.

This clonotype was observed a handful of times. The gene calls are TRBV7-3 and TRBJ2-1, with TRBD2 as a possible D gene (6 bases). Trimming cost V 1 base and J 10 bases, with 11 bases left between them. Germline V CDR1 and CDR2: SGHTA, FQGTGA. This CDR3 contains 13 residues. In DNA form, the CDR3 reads TGTGCCAGCAGCTTAATCAGCGGGCGAGAGCAGTTCTTC. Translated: CASSLISGREQFF.